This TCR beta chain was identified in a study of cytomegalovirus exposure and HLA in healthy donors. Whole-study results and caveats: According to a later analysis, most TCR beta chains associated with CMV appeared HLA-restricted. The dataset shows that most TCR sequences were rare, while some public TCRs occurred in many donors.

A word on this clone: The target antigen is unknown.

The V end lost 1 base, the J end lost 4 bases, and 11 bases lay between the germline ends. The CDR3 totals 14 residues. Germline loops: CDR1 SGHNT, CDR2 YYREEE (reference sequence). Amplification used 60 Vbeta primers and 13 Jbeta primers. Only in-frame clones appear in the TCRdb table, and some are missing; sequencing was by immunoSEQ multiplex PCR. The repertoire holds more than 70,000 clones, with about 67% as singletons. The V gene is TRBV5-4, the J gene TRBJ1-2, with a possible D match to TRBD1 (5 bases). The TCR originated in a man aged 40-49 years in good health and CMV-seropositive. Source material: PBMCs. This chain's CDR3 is CASSLYGGAYGYTF. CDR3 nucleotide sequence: TGTGCCAGCAGCTTGTACGGGGGAGCCTATGGCTACACCTTC.